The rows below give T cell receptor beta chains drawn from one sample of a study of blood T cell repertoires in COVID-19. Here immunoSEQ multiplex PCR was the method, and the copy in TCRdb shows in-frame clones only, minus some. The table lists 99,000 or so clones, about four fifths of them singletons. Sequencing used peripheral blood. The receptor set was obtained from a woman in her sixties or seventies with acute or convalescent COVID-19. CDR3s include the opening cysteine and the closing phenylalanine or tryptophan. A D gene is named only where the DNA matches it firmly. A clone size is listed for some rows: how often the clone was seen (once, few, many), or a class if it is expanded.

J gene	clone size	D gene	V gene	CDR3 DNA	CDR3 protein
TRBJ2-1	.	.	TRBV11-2	TGTGCCAGCAGCCAGGGGTGGGATGAGCAGTTCTTC	CASSQGWDEQFF
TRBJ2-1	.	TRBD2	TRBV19	TGTGCCAGTAGGACTTCGAGAGCGGGAGGCCTGGTGGATGAGCAGTTCTTC	CASRTSRAGGLVDEQFF
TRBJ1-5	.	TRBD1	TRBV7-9	TGTGCCAGCAGCGAGGGGGCAGGGGGCAATCAGCCCCAGCATTTT	CASSEGAGGNQPQHF
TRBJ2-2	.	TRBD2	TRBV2	TGTGCCAGCACCCTGACTAGCGGACACGGGGAGCTGTTTTTT	CASTLTSGHGELFF
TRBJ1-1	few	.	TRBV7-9	TGTGCCAGCAGACCCGACAGGAACACTGAAGCTTTCTTT	CASRPDRNTEAFF
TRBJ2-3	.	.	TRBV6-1	TGTGCCAGCAGTGAATTCTGGGGGCAAACAGATACGCAGTATTTT	CASSEFWGQTDTQYF
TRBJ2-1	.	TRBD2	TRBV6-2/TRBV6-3	TGTGCCAGCACTTACGCACCCCTTCGCGGGGGGCCCAAAGGATACAATGAGCAGTTCTTC	CASTYAPLRGGPKGYNEQFF
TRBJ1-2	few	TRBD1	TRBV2	TGTGCCAGCATGGAGGCCAGGGGGATTGGCTACACCTTC	CASMEARGIGYTF
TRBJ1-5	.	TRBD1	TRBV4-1	TGCGCCAGCAGCCGCCTGGGACAGGGAAGCAATCAGCCCCAGCATTTT	CASSRLGQGSNQPQHF
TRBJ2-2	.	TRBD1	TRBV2	TGTGCCAGCAAGGTTGGGACAGGGAACACCGGGGAGCTGTTTTTT	CASKVGTGNTGELFF
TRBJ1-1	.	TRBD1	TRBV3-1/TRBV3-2	TGTGCCAGCAGCCCGAGACAGGGGGCCAGGAACACTGAAGCTTTCTTT	CASSPRQGARNTEAFF
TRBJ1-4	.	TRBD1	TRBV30	TGTGCCTGGAGTGTCGGTCGCAGGGGGGCTGAAAAACTGTTTTTT	CAWSVGRRGAEKLFF
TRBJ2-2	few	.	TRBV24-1	TGTGCCACCAGTGACCTAAACGACTACACCGGGGAGCTGTTTTTT	CATSDLNDYTGELFF
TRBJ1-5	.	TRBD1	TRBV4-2	TGTGCCAGCAGCCGCCGCACAGGGGTCGATCAGCCCCAGCATTTT	CASSRRTGVDQPQHF
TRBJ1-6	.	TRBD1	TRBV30	TGTGCCTGGAATTTCGTCGGGACAGGGAGGCCGAATTCACCCCTCCACTTT	CAWNFVGTGRPNSPLHF
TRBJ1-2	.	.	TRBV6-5	TGTGCCAGCAGTTACAATAAGGCCAGGGGCTACACCTTC	CASSYNKARGYTF